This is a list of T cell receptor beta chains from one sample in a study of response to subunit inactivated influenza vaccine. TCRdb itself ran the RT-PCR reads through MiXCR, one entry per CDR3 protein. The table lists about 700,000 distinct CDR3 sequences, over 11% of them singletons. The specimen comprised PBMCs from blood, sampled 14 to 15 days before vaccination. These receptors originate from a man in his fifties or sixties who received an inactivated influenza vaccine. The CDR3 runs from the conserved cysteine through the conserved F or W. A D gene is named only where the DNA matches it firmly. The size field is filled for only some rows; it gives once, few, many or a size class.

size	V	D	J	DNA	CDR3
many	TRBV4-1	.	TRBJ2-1	TGCGCCAGCAGCCAAGATCGAACAGGGTACAATGAGCAGTTCTTC	CASSQDRTGYNEQFF
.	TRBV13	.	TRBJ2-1	TGTGCCAGCAGCCCCGACTCGCGCTCCTACAATGAGCAGTTCTTC	CASSPDSRSYNEQFF
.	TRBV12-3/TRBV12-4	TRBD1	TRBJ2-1	TGTGCCAGCAGACCACCGGGACAGGTTAACAATGAGCAGTTCTTC	CASRPPGQVNNEQFF
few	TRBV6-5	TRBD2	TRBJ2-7	TGTGCCAGCAGTTACGCGGAGCGGGGTCGGGGCGAGCAGTACTTC	CASSYAERGRGEQYF
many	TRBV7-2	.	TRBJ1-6	TGTGCCAGCAGCTTAGTGCGGAATTCACCCCTCCACTTT	CASSLVRNSPLHF
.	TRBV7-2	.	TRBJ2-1	TGTGCCAGCAGCTTTCATCGGGATCACAATGAGCAGTTCTTC	CASSFHRDHNEQFF
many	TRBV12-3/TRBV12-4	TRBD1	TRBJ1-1	TGTGCCAGCAGTCCGACTACAGGGGGTGAAGCTTTCTTT	CASSPTTGGEAFF
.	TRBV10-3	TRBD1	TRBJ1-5	TGTGCCATCAGTGGAACAGGGACAGATCAGCCCCAGCATTTT	CAISGTGTDQPQHF
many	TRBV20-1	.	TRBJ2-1	TGCAGTGCTAGAGATCGGGACCGTTACAATGAGCAGTTCTTC	CSARDRDRYNEQFF
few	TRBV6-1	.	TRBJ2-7	TGTGCCAGCAGGAGGACCGACTCCTACGAGCAGTACTTC	CASRRTDSYEQYF
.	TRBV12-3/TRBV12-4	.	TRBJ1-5	TGTGCCAGCAGTAACACTGACAATCAGCCCCAGCATTTT	CASSNTDNQPQHF
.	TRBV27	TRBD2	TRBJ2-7	TGTGCCAGCAGTGGAGCGGGAGGCCGTTACGAGCAGTACTTC	CASSGAGGRYEQYF
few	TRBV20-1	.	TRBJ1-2	TGCAGTGCTAAGGACGGATATGGCTACACCTTC	CSAKDGYGYTF
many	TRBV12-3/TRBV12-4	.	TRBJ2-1	TGTGCCAGCAGTTTAAATACAGGCCCGTACAATGAGCAGTTCTTC	CASSLNTGPYNEQFF
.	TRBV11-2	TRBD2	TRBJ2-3	TGTGCCAGCAGCTGGACTAGCGGGGGAGGCACAGATACGCAGTATTTT	CASSWTSGGGTDTQYF
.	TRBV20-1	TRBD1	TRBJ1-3	TGCAGTTCTACACAGGGGAGCTCTGGAAACACCATATATTTT	CSSTQGSSGNTIYF
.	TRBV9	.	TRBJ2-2	TGTGCCAGCAGCGCGATTGGGACTCCGGTGACGGGGGAGCTGTTTTTT	CASSAIGTPVTGELFF
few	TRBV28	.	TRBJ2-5	TGTGCCAGCACCGGGGCGAGCCAAGAGACCCAGTACTTC	CASTGASQETQYF
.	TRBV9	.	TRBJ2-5	TGTGCCAGCAGCGTAGGGGTCGGACGTCAAGAGACCCAGTACTTC	CASSVGVGRQETQYF
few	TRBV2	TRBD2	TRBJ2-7	TGTGCCAGCAAAAGCGGGGTTTCTTACGAGCAGTACTTC	CASKSGVSYEQYF
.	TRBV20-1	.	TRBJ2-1	TGCAGTGCTAGAGATGAGGGATATGAGCAGTTCTTC	CSARDEGYEQFF
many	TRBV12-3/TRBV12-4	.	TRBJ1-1	TGTGCCAGCAGCCCCTCTACTGCACAGGCCACTGAAGCTTTCTTT	CASSPSTAQATEAFF
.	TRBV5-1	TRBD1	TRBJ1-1	TGCGCCAGCAGCTCGAGAAATACAGGGGGAGTGAACACTGAAGCTTTCTTT	CASSSRNTGGVNTEAFF
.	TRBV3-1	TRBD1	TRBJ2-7	TGTGCCAGCAGCCAAGATGGACAGGGGCCCCCTACGGACTTC	CASSQDGQGPPTDF
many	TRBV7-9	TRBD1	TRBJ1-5	TGTGCCAGCAGCGGACAGGGGGCTTATCAGCCCCAGCATTTT	CASSGQGAYQPQHF
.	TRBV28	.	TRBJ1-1	TGTGCCACCGAAGGAGGGTCTTGGAACACTGAAGCTTTCTTT	CATEGGSWNTEAFF
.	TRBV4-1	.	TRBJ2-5	TGCGCCAGCAGCCACGGCTGGGGGTTAGAGACCCAGTACTTC	CASSHGWGLETQYF
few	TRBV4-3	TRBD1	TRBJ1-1	TGCGCCAGCAGCCAAGATGCCGTCGGGACAGGGGGCACTGAAGCTTTCTTT	CASSQDAVGTGGTEAFF
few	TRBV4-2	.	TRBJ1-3	TGTGCCAGCAGCCTGCGGGAGGGGGTTGGAAACACCATATATTTT	CASSLREGVGNTIYF
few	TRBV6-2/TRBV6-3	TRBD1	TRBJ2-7	TGTGCCAGCACCGAGCGCAGGACAGGGAGCGAGCAGTACTTC	CASTERRTGSEQYF
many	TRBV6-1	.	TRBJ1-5	TGTGCCAGCAGGCGTTCGGGAGGTACGCTCCATCAGCCCCAGCATTTT	CASRRSGGTLHQPQHF
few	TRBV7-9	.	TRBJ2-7	TGTGCCAGCAGCGCAAGTACAGGGTCCAACGAGCAGTACTTC	CASSASTGSNEQYF
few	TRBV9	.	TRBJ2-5	TGTGCCAGCAGCGTAGGACCCACTGAGGAGACCCAGTACTTC	CASSVGPTEETQYF
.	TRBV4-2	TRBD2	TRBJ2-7	TGTGCCAGCAGCCAGCAACTAGCGGGAGCCGACGAGCAGTACTTC	CASSQQLAGADEQYF
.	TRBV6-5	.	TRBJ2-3	TGTGCCAGGAGGGCCGGGCCCACGCAGTATTTT	CARRAGPTQYF
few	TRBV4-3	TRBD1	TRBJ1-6	TGCGCCAGCAGCGAGGGACAGCGACTTAATTCACCCCTCCACTTT	CASSEGQRLNSPLHF
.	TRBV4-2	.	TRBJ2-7	TGTGCCAGCAGCCAAGAGGGGGACACCTCCTACGAGCAGTACTTC	CASSQEGDTSYEQYF
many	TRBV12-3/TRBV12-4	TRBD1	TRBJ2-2	TGCGCCAGCAGCTTGGGGACAGGGAACACCGGGGAGCTGTTTTTT	CASSLGTGNTGELFF
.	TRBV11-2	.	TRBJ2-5	TGTGCCAGCAGTTTCGGACCGTACCAAGAGACCCAGTACTTC	CASSFGPYQETQYF
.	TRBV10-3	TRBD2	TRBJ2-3	TGTGCCATCAGTGAGTCCGGCGGGGGGGCAGATACGCGGTATTTT	CAISESGGGADTRYF
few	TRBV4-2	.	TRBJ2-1	TGTGCCAGCAGCCAAGATCAGGGGTTCAATGAGCAGTTCTTC	CASSQDQGFNEQFF
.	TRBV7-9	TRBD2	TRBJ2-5	TGTGCCAGCAGCTTAGCAAGTCGCGGGAGGGCCGATGAGACCCAGTACTTC	CASSLASRGRADETQYF
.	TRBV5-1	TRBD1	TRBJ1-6	TGCGCCAGCAGCTTCGGGACAGAAGGGTCACCCCTCCACTTT	CASSFGTEGSPLHF
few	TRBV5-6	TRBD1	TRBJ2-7	TGTGCCAGCAGTTTTACAACCGGGACAGGGCGCTACGAGCAGTACTTC	CASSFTTGTGRYEQYF
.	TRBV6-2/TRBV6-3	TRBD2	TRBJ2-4	TGTGCCAGCAGTTACAACGGGAGGGCTTCCAAAAACATTCAGTACTTC	CASSYNGRASKNIQYF
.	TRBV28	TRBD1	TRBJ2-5	TGTGCCAGCAGTTCTCCCCCCAAATCCGGACAGGCTACCAGGAAGGGCCAGTACTTC	CASSSPPKSGQATRKGQYF
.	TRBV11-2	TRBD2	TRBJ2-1	TGTGCCAGCACCTCCCGGTTAGCGGGAGGGCCTGGTAATGAGCAGTTCTTC	CASTSRLAGGPGNEQFF
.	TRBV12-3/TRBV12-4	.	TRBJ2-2	TGTGCCAGCAGTCGGGCAGATGTAACCGGGGAGCTGTTTTTT	CASSRADVTGELFF
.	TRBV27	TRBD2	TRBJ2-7	TGTGCCAGCACCTCAGCGGGAGGGCCCTACGAGCAGTACTTC	CASTSAGGPYEQYF